Detailed here is one TCR beta chain. The junction and the germline gene differ at one end; a read error may be behind it. Germline V gene lookup returns CDR1 PRHDT and CDR2 FYEKMQ (reference sequence). The CDR3 loop spans 13 amino acids. The data derive from a study of blood T cells in healthy people across ages. With a J-beta primer mix and a sample-barcoded 5' primer, a second PCR ran 7 to 11 cycles. TCRdb re-called the 5' RACE reads with MiXCR, one entry per CDR3 protein. Among 600,000 to 650,000 distinct CDR3 sequences listed, under 70% were seen once. This receptor was identified in a man aged 60-69 years in good health. The gene calls are TRBV13 and TRBJ2-7; D is unclear. Sample: blood. CDR3 residues: CASSSRSSFEQYF. The CDR3 DNA reads TGTGCCAGCAGCTCCCGGTCATCCTTCGAGCAGTACTTC.